This T cell receptor (beta chain) was identified during a study of technical replicates of blood from a few donors. TCRdb's copy holds only in-frame clones and misses some; the assay was immunoSEQ multiplex PCR. The sample carries more than 70,000 clones, roughly 93% recorded once. The CDR3 runs to 13 residues. Germline assignment: CDR1 SGHNT and CDR2 YENEEA. V was shortened by 0 bases and J by 4 bases, with 6 bases between the two germline ends. The sample consisted of T cells isolated from PBMCs. This chain links TRBV11-3 with TRBJ1-2; D is unresolved. The sequence was collected from a human donor in good health. CDR3 in amino acids: CASSLDIFYGYTF. The CDR3 bases are TGTGCCAGCAGCTTAGATATCTTCTATGGCTACACCTTC.